The clone carrying this T cell receptor beta chain occurred a few times. TCRdb's table, derived via immunoSEQ multiplex PCR, lists solely in-frame clones and lacks some. Of 15,000 or so clones detected, about 74% appear once; the ten largest clones hold approximately 62%. Germline CDR1 SGHTA, CDR2 FQGNSA. This CDR3 is 12 amino acids long. The V and J ends lost 5 bases and 14 bases respectively, with 16 bases between them. These data come from a study of T cell repertoires in MIS-A myocarditis. Specimen: left ventricle heart tissue obtained at autopsy. The sequence came from a man between 18 and 35 years old with fulminant myocarditis from multisystem inflammatory syndrome in adults (MIS-A) after COVID-19. The V call is TRBV7-2, the J call TRBJ2-1, with D uncertain. Written as DNA, the CDR3 is TGTGCCAGCAGCCCTAGACGGAGTGTGGAGTTCTTC. Translated, it gives CASSPRRSVEFF.